This is a list of T cell receptor beta chains from one sample in a study of blood T cell repertoires in COVID-19. Sequencing used immunoSEQ multiplex PCR; TCRdb keeps in-frame clones, though not all of them. The table shows roughly 250,000 clones, with about nine tenths occurring only once. Sequenced material: peripheral blood. These receptors were obtained from a woman aged 40-49 years with acute or convalescent COVID-19. The CDR3 runs from the conserved cysteine through the conserved F or W.

V gene,J gene,CDR3 protein
TRBV19,TRBJ1-2,CASSIPPGLTFGGYTF
TRBV5-1,TRBJ1-5,CASSLTDSYNQPQHF
TRBV19,TRBJ1-2,CASSMKALTNYGYTF
TRBV5-6,TRBJ1-6,CASSLMGVSSPLHF
TRBV11-2,TRBJ1-1,CASSSGGNTEAFF
TRBV4-2,TRBJ1-6,CASSQDDRRPPLHF
TRBV2,TRBJ1-3,CASNRGNTIYF
TRBV19,TRBJ2-2,CASKGVDRNTGELFF
TRBV7-2,TRBJ1-3,CASSFRGIAGNTIYF
TRBV27,TRBJ2-1,CASSPGLAGVDWTYNEQFF
TRBV5-5,TRBJ1-1,CASSLWDTLGNTEAFF
TRBV6-5,TRBJ2-2,CASNRGLGTGELFF
TRBV6-5,TRBJ1-1,CASSRQGVDFTEAFF
TRBV29-1,TRBJ1-2,CSARGGYTF
TRBV18,TRBJ2-1,CASSLLTPHGYNEQFF
TRBV21-1,TRBJ1-5,CASSRGNQPQHF
TRBV6-2/TRBV6-3,TRBJ1-3,CASSYTSGNTIYF
TRBV10-3,TRBJ1-1,CAISDLMNTEAFF
TRBV5-1,TRBJ1-4,CASTVGTGRGFEKLFF
TRBV11-2,TRBJ2-5,CASSFGVTGETQYF
TRBV6-2/TRBV6-3,TRBJ1-2,CASSYPHRQADSNYGYTF
TRBV2,TRBJ1-4,CASSEGVRGNEKLFF
TRBV19,TRBJ1-2,CASSMRGTGTGYTF
TRBV4-2,TRBJ1-5,CASSQDSDTGDGRSNQPQHF
TRBV30,TRBJ1-5,CAWGGSDRSSNQPQHF
TRBV7-7,TRBJ2-3,CASSLSTTTTDTQYF
TRBV6-5,TRBJ1-6,CASRLTNSPLHF
TRBV5-8,TRBJ1-6,CASSFERRNSPLHF
TRBV3-1/TRBV3-2,TRBJ1-1,CASSQDWAGNTEAFF
TRBV6-5,TRBJ1-3,CASSSRSSGAPYF
TRBV30,TRBJ1-4,CAWSGVGSEKLFF
TRBV7-8,TRBJ1-1,CASSAGTVNTEAFF
TRBV3-1/TRBV3-2,TRBJ1-5,CASSHRSNQPQHF
TRBV18,TRBJ1-1,CASSPSFSTGNTEAFF
TRBV24-1,TRBJ1-6,CATSAEGDNSPLHF
TRBV28,TRBJ1-4,CASSFPGDEKLFF
TRBV13,TRBJ1-1,CASSSSGTGNTEAFF
TRBV27,TRBJ1-3,CASRPGDRHSGNTIYF
TRBV15,TRBJ1-6,CATSAEQAIVNSPLHF
TRBV12-3/TRBV12-4,TRBJ2-1,CASKRDEQFF
TRBV11-2,TRBJ2-3,CASSPVQGRGTDTQYF
TRBV30,TRBJ1-4,CAWSVRRTGGRTNEKLFF
TRBV7-9,TRBJ1-6,CASSTSTVYNSPLHF
TRBV6-5,TRBJ1-5,CASTPLDRGVRHF